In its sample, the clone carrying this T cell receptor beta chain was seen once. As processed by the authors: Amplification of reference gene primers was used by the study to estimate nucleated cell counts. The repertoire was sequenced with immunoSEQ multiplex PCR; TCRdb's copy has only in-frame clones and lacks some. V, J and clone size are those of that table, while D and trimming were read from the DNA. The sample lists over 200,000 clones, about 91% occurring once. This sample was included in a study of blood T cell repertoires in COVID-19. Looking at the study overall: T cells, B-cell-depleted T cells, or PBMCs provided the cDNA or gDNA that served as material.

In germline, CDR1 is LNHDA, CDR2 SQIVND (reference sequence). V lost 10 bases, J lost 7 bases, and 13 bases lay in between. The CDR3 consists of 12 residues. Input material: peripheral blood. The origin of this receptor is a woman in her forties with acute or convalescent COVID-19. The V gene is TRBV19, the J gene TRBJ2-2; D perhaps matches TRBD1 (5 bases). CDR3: CATQGFHGELFF. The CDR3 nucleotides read TGTGCCACGCAGGGTTTTCACGGGGAGCTGTTTTTT.